The 30 T cell receptor beta chains below were found in one sample sequenced in a study of shared clonotypes between healthy human individuals. Sequenced by immunoSEQ multiplex PCR; TCRdb stores in-frame clones only, minus some. The sample lists about 190,000 clones; around 63% were seen once. Specimen: memory CD4+ T cells sorted from blood. Subset indicated: CD45RA-negative fraction. The source of these receptors is a man in his thirties or forties in good health.

The chain carries TRBV5-4 and TRBJ2-3; TRBD2 agrees at 12 bases. The CDR3 runs to 16 residues. The J segment lost 2 bases and the V segment lost 4 bases, leaving 5 bases of the junction unmatched. The germline V gene encodes CDR1 SGHNT and CDR2 YYREEE (reference sequence). CDR3 sequence: CASSTGLAGTTDTQYF. As DNA, the CDR3 is TGTGCCAGCAGCACAGGACTAGCGGGAACCACAGATACGCAGTATTTT.

The CDR3 sequence: CASSYYTGTEAFF. CDR3 nucleotides: TGTGCCAGCAGTTACTACACGGGTACTGAAGCTTTCTTT. The genes are TRBV6-5 and TRBJ1-1; D is unclear. The germline V gene has CDR1 MNHEY and CDR2 SVGAGI. This CDR3 is 13 amino acids long. Trimming removed 1 base at V and 5 bases at J, with 8 bases between.

The chain is built from TRBV10-1 and TRBJ1-3, with D possibly TRBD1 on 5 matching bases. In germline, CDR1 is WNHNN, CDR2 SYGVQD (reference sequence). The CDR3 is 15 amino acids. Trimming shortened V by 3 bases and J by 0 bases, and 9 bases separated the two germline ends. CDR3 sequence: CASSDPGTSGNTIYF. In DNA form, the CDR3 reads TGCGCCAGCAGTGACCCCGGGACCTCTGGAAACACCATATATTTT.

The rearrangement uses TRBV7-5 and TRBJ2-2; the D call in the table, TRBD1, was not verified against the DNA. TRBV7-5 is an annotated pseudogene. The CDR3 has 9 amino acids. This CDR3 is CARHGELFF. In DNA form, the CDR3 reads TGTGCCAGACACGGGGAGCTGTTTTTT.

About this clone itself: At the DNA level, this CDR3 is encoded by other sequences in the same sample as well. The genes are TRBV9 and TRBJ2-1, with 8 bases fitting TRBD2. Trimming removed 0 bases from V and 2 bases from J; junction bases left unmatched: 1. This CDR3 region has 15 residues. Germline assignment: CDR1 SGDLS and CDR2 YYNGEE. CDR3 protein: CASSVGSGTYNEQFF. For the CDR3, the DNA is TGTGCCAGCAGCGTAGGTAGCGGGACCTACAATGAGCAGTTCTTC. The variable domain in full, completed from reference TRBV9 and TRBJ2-1, reads DSGVTQTPKHLITATGQRVTLRCSPRSGDLSVYWYQQSLDQGLQFLIQYYNGEERAKGNILERFSAQQFPDLHSELNLSSLELGDSALYFCASSVGSGTYNEQFFGPGTRLTVL.

This chain links TRBV11-2 with TRBJ2-5; D unresolved. Trimming shortened V by 3 bases and J by 5 bases, and 13 bases separated the two germline ends. CDR1 SGHAT and CDR2 FQNNGV come from the germline V gene. This CDR3 is built from 14 residues. The CDR3 sequence: CASSFVAEAETQYF. CDR3 sequence (DNA): TGTGCCAGCAGCTTTGTTGCTGAAGCGGAGACCCAGTACTTC.

The chain recombines TRBV19 with TRBJ2-1; unclear D gene. Germline V gene lookup returns CDR1 LNHDA and CDR2 SQIVND (reference sequence). This CDR3 spans 15 amino acids. Trimming took 4 bases from V and 0 from J, leaving 10 bases between them. The CDR3: CASSSELSSYNEQFF. The DNA of the CDR3 is TGTGCCAGTAGTAGCGAGTTGAGCTCCTACAATGAGCAGTTCTTC.

A few counts support this clone. This chain links TRBV25-1 with TRBJ1-3, with no clear D. The CDR3 contains 14 residues. The V end was cut by 3 bases, the J end by 0 bases, with 6 bases between. Germline lookup yields CDR1 MGHDK and CDR2 SYGVNS. The CDR3 spells CASSEFGSGNTIYF. CDR3 sequence (DNA): TGTGCCAGCAGTGAGTTTGGCTCTGGAAACACCATATATTTT.

The rearrangement uses TRBV2 and TRBJ2-7; D may match TRBD1 or TRBD2 (5 bases each). CDR1 and CDR2 (germline): SNHLY, FYNNEI. There are 13 residues in the CDR3. Trimming took off 5 bases at V and 7 bases at J, with 15 bases between the two ends. The CDR3 spells CASSRDLKEEQYF. The CDR3 nucleotides are TGTGCCAGCAGTAGGGACCTTAAAGAAGAGCAGTACTTC.

J is TRBJ2-2 and V is TRBV11-2; 9 bases are shared with TRBD2. The CDR3 covers 15 residues. The germline V gene encodes CDR1 SGHAT and CDR2 FQNNGV. V shed 6 bases and J 3 bases; nucleotides not matched to a gene: 5. CDR3 amino acids: CASSKTSGYTGELFF. Here the CDR3 DNA reads TGTGCCAGCAGTAAGACTAGCGGATACACCGGGGAGCTGTTTTTT.

The rearrangement links TRBV6-1 to TRBJ1-1; D not resolved. With 5 bases removed from V and 5 bases from J, the gap between germline ends came to 18 bases. CDR1 and CDR2 (germline): MNHNS, SASEGT. The CDR3 spans 15 residues. The CDR3 nucleotides are TGTGCCAGCAGTCCCTCGCCGTCCCCCTGGACTGAAGCTTTCTTT. As protein: CASSPSPSPWTEAFF.

This clone was seen a handful of times. The V and J genes are TRBV18 and TRBJ1-5; 7 nucleotides line up with TRBD1. Losses at the gene ends were 3 bases for V and 8 bases for J; bases not matched to a gene: 4. Germline V gene sequence: CDR1 KGHSH, CDR2 LQKENI. The CDR3 is 13 residues long. CDR3 region: CASSPGTEKPQHF. As DNA, the CDR3 is TGTGCCAGCTCACCTGGGACAGAGAAGCCCCAGCATTTT.

The chain recombines TRBV5-1 with TRBJ1-3; 9 nucleotides agree with TRBD1. Per germline, CDR1 SGHRS and CDR2 YFSETQ. The CDR3 contains 16 residues. The V gene end was trimmed by 2 bases and the J gene end by 4 bases; junction bases not matched to a gene: 7. The DNA of the CDR3 is TGCGCCAGCAGCTTAAACCGACAGGGGGGAGGAAACACCATATATTTT. Translating it yields CASSLNRQGGGNTIYF.

J is TRBJ2-7 and V is TRBV27; no clear D gene. The CDR3 contains 14 residues. Germline CDR1 MNHEY, CDR2 SMNVEV (reference sequence). Trimming took off 5 bases at V and 0 bases at J, with 11 bases between the two ends. The CDR3 coding sequence is TGTGCCAGCAGTCCGAACAGATACTCCTACGAGCAGTACTTC. Translated, it gives CASSPNRYSYEQYF.

This rearrangement joins TRBV25-1 to TRBJ2-3; D gene uncertain. The CDR3 extends over 13 amino acids. V gave up 4 bases and J gave up 5 bases, with 10 bases separating them. Germline CDR1 reads MGHDK; CDR2 reads SYGVNS. The CDR3 nucleotides read TGTGCCAGCAGTGGGCGGACCAGAGATACGCAGTATTTT. Encoded protein: CASSGRTRDTQYF.

The chain couples TRBV4-1 to TRBJ1-2; D may be TRBD1 (6 bases). CDR3 size: 16 residues. V was trimmed by 1 base and J by 3 bases, leaving 15 bases between them. Germline V lookup: CDR1 MGHRA, CDR2 YSYEKL. As DNA, the CDR3 is TGCGCCAGCAGCCAAGTTCTGGGGGGCAGGTACTATGGCTACACCTTC. It codes for CASSQVLGGRYYGYTF.

The table lists this clone with a count of one. The chain recombines TRBV18 with TRBJ2-6; 9 bases align to TRBD1. V lost 1 base, J lost 0 bases, and 16 bases stayed unmatched. The CDR3 is 22 amino acids. Germline V CDR1 and CDR2: KGHSH, LQKENI. The CDR3 sequence is CASSPRVFRTGQGNSGANVLTF. CDR3 in DNA: TGTGCCAGCTCACCACGGGTATTCAGGACCGGACAGGGGAACTCTGGGGCCAACGTCCTGACTTTC.

This clone was observed a few times. The chain combines TRBV14 with TRBJ1-2; 10 nucleotides match TRBD1. Trimming removed 1 base from V and 4 bases from J; junction bases left unmatched: 3. This CDR3 has 15 residues. Germline V gives CDR1 SGHDN, CDR2 FVKESK. DNA of the CDR3: TGTGCCAGCAGCCAAGCCGGGACAGGGGTCTATGGCTACACCTTC. It yields the protein CASSQAGTGVYGYTF.

The chain joins TRBV10-2 to TRBJ2-7; 7 bases line up with TRBD2. J was trimmed by 1 base and V by 6 bases; bases with no gene match: 9. CDR3 size: 15 residues. The germline gives CDR1 WSHSY, CDR2 SAAADI. CDR3 protein: CASRPLAVPSYEQYF. The CDR3 DNA reads as TGCGCCAGCAGACCCCTAGCGGTCCCGTCCTACGAGCAGTACTTC.

The genes are TRBV5-5 and TRBJ2-1, with 10 bases fitting TRBD1. The CDR3 is made up of 15 amino acids. Germline V gene data show CDR1 as SGHKS and CDR2 as YYEKEE (reference sequence). Trimming at V came to 0 bases and at J to 8 bases, leaving 5 bases not matched to a gene. The CDR3 protein is CASSLAGTGVYEQFF. The CDR3 region has the DNA TGTGCCAGCAGCTTGGCCGGGACAGGGGTTTATGAGCAGTTCTTC.

The chain carries TRBV5-1 and TRBJ2-3, with D uncertain. CDR1 is SGHRS and CDR2 is YFSETQ in the germline V gene. The CDR3 has 16 amino acids. The V end lost 1 base, the J end lost 2 bases, and 14 bases lay between the germline ends. The CDR3 DNA follows: TGCGCCAGCAGCTTGCCTAGAGGCCAATCCACAGATACGCAGTATTTT. Translation gives CASSLPRGQSTDTQYF. Full variable domain (missing parts from reference TRBV5-1 and TRBJ2-3): KAGVTQTPRYLIKTRGQQVTLSCSPISGHRSVSWYQQTPGQGLQFLFEYFSETQRNKGNFPGRFSGRQFSNSRSEMNVSTLELGDSALYLCASSLPRGQSTDTQYFGPGTRLTVL.

This clone was found once. V and J are TRBV7-2 and TRBJ2-5; D unresolved. Germline CDR1 is SGHTA and CDR2 is FQGNSA. The CDR3 sequence is 13 residues long. The V and J ends lost 5 bases and 2 bases respectively, with 9 bases between them. The CDR3 DNA is TGTGCCAGCAGCGGGCCAGGTCAAGAGACCCAGTACTTC. Translating gives CASSGPGQETQYF. Full variable domain (remainder filled in from reference TRBV7-2 and TRBJ2-5): GAGVSQSPSNKVTEKGKDVELRCDPISGHTALYWYRQSLGQGLEFLIYFQGNSAPDKSGLPSDRFSAERTGGSVSTLTIQRTQQEDSAVYLCASSGPGQETQYFGPGTRLLVL.

This chain joins TRBV10-3 and TRBJ2-3; no firm D call. CDR3 length: 13 residues. Germline CDR1 is ENHRY and CDR2 is SYGVKD. V was pared by 4 bases and J by 3 bases, with 8 bases between. The CDR3 sequence: CAISVESTDTQYF. The CDR3 nucleotides are TGTGCCATCAGTGTGGAGTCTACAGATACGCAGTATTTT.

The V gene is TRBV11-2, the J gene TRBJ2-7, with D hard to call. The CDR3 is 14 amino acids. V dropped 5 bases and J dropped 3 bases, with 14 bases sitting between them. CDR1 and CDR2 (germline): SGHAT, FQNNGV. The CDR3 here is CASSPHESFYEQYF. The CDR3 DNA sequence: TGTGCCAGCAGCCCCCATGAGTCCTTCTACGAGCAGTACTTC.

Notes on this clone: Other nucleotide sequences from this sample produce the same CDR3. The rearrangement links TRBV18 to TRBJ1-2; D is possibly TRBD1 (5 bases). With 2 bases removed from V and 6 bases from J, the gap between germline ends came to 10 bases. CDR1 and CDR2 from the germline V gene are KGHSH and LQKENI. The CDR3 runs 13 residues. The CDR3 region is CASSPGQGDGYTF. In DNA, the CDR3 is TGTGCCAGCTCACCAGGGCAGGGTGATGGCTACACCTTC.

V and J are TRBV10-2 and TRBJ2-7; tentatively, D is TRBD2 (5 bases). This CDR3 is built from 12 residues. CDR1 and CDR2 from the germline V gene are WSHSY and SAAADI. Trimming stripped 4 bases from V and 5 bases from J, with 9 bases between. The CDR3 DNA is TGCGCCAGCAGTGTACGGGGTAACGAGCAGTACTTC. This encodes CASSVRGNEQYF.

The chain is built from TRBV29-1 and TRBJ2-3; a possible D gene is TRBD1 (6 bases). Trimming shortened V by 7 bases and J by 5 bases, and 10 bases separated the two germline ends. This CDR3 contains 11 residues. The V gene's germline CDR1 is SQVTM and CDR2 ANQGSEA. The CDR3 spells CSARTEDTQYF. CDR3 nucleotides: TGCAGCGCAAGGACAGAAGATACGCAGTATTTT.

This clone came up once. The chain couples TRBV28 to TRBJ2-3; D could derive from TRBD1 or TRBD2 (6 bases each). The CDR3 runs to 13 residues. From germline, CDR1 is MDHEN and CDR2 SYDVKM. V dropped 6 bases and J dropped 8 bases, with 15 bases sitting between them. The DNA for the CDR3 is TGTGCCAGCAGGTTAGGGGGGCGCGGTACGCAGTATTTT. Protein: CASRLGGRGTQYF. Full variable domain (rest looked up from reference TRBV28 and TRBJ2-3): DVKVTQSSRYLVKRTGEKVFLECVQDMDHENMFWYRQDPGLGLRLIYFSYDVKMKEKGDIPEGYSVSREKKERFSLILESASTNQTSMYLCASRLGGRGTQYFGPGTRLTVL.

This chain uses TRBV9 with TRBJ2-2; 10 bases match TRBD2. Looked up from germline, CDR1 is SGDLS and CDR2 is YYNGEE. The length of the CDR3 is 17 residues. V lost 4 bases to trimming and J lost 4 bases; unmatched junction nucleotides: 10. CDR3 in DNA: TGTGCCAGCAGCACAAAGGGAGCGGGAGGGGCCACCGGGGAGCTGTTTTTT. It encodes CASSTKGAGGATGELFF.

This chain uses TRBV5-6 with TRBJ2-6; perhaps TRBD1 as D (6 bases). V lost 4 bases and J lost 1, with 9 bases in between. This CDR3 has 15 residues. Germline-derived CDR1 and CDR2 are SGHDT and YYEEEE. CDR3 sequence reads: CASSVGASGANVLTF. The DNA of the CDR3 is TGTGCCAGCAGCGTGGGGGCGTCTGGGGCCAACGTCCTGACTTTC. Combining the CDR3 with reference TRBV5-6 and TRBJ2-6 gives the whole variable domain DAGVTQSPTHLIKTRGQQVTLRCSPKSGHDTVSWYQQALGQGPQFIFQYYEEEERQRGNFPDRFSGHQFPNYSSELNVNALLLGDSALYLCASSVGASGANVLTFGAGSRLTVL.